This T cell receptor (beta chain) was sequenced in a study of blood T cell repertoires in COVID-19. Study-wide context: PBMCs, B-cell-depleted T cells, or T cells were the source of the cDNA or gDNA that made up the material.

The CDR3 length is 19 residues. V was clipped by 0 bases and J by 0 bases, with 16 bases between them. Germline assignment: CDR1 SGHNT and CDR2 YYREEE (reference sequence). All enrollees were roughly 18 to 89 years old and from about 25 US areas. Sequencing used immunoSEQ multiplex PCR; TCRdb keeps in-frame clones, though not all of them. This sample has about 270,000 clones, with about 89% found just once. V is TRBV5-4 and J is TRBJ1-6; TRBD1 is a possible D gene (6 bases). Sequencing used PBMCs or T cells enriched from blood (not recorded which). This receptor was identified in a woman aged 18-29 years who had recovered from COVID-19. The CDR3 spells CASSLGTGHPSSYNSPLHF. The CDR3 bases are TGTGCCAGCAGCTTGGGAACGGGACACCCGAGCTCCTATAATTCACCCCTCCACTTT. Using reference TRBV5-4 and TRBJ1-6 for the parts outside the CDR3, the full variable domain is ETGVTQSPTHLIKTRGQQVTLRCSSQSGHNTVSWYQQALGQGPQFIFQYYREEENGRGNFPPRFSGLQFPNYSSELNVNALELDDSALYLCASSLGTGHPSSYNSPLHFGNGTRLTVT.